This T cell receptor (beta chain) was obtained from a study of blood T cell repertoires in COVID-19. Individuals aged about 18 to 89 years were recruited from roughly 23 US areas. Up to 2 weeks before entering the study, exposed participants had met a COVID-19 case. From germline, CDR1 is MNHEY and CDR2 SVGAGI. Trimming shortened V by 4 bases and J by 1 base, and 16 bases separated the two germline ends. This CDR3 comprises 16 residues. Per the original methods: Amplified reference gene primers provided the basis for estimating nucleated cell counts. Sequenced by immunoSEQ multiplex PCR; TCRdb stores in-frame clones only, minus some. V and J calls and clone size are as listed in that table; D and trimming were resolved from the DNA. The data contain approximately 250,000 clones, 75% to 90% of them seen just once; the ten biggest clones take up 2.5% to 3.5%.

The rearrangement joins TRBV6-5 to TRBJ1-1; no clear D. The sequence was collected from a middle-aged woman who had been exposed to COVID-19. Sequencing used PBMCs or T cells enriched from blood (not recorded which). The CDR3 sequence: CASSSLSYSRNTEAFF. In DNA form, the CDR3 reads TGTGCCAGCAGTTCCCTGTCGTACAGTCGGAACACTGAAGCTTTCTTT.